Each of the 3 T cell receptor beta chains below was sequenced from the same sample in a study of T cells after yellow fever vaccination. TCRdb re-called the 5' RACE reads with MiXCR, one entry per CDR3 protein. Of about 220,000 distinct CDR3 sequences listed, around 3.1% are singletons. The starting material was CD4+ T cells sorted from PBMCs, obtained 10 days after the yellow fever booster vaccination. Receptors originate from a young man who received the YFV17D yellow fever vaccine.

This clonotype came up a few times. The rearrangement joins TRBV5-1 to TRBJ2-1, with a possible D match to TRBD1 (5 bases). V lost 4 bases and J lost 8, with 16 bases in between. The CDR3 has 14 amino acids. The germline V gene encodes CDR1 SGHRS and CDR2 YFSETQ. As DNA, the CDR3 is TGCGCCAGCAGCAATAGGGTACAGGCAGATGAGCAGTTCTTC. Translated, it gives CASSNRVQADEQFF.

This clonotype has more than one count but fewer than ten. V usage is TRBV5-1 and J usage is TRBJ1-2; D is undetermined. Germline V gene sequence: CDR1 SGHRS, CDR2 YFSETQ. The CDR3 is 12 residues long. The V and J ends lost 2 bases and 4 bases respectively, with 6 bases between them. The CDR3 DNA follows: TGCGCCAGCAGCTTCTCAGGCTATGGCTACACCTTC. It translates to CASSFSGYGYTF.

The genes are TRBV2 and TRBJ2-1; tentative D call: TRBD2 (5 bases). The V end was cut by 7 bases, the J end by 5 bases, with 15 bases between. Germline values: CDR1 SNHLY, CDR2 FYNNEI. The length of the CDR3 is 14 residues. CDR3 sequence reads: CASNPPTGNNEQFF. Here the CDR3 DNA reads TGTGCCAGCAATCCCCCCACGGGGAACAATGAGCAGTTCTTC.